The 27 T cell receptor beta chains below all came from one sample that was sequenced in a study of cytomegalovirus exposure and HLA in healthy donors. Primers included in the PCR were 60 Vbeta and 13 Jbeta primers. Clones were read by immunoSEQ multiplex PCR, and TCRdb kept only the in-frame ones, dropping some. The table lists roughly 110,000 clones, roughly 70% of them singletons. Sequenced material: PBMCs. These receptor sequences come from a middle-aged woman in good health and CMV-seropositive.

This clone was detected a few times. V gene TRBV18 combines with J gene TRBJ2-3; D is unresolved. In germline, CDR1 is KGHSH, CDR2 LQKENI. V dropped 5 bases and J dropped 3 bases, with 9 bases sitting between them. The CDR3 is made up of 13 amino acids. DNA of the CDR3: TGTGCCAGCTCAAGCGCCTCGACAGATACGCAGTATTTT. Translating gives CASSSASTDTQYF.

The chain uses TRBV5-1 and TRBJ1-2; D possibly corresponds to TRBD1 (5 bases). The CDR3 loop spans 14 amino acids. Trimming stripped 2 bases from V and 12 bases from J, with 20 bases between. The germline gives CDR1 SGHRS, CDR2 YFSETQ. In nucleotides, the CDR3 is TGCGCCAGCAGCTTCTCAACCATTTTGCAGGGCCACACCTTC. Encoded protein: CASSFSTILQGHTF.

The chain is built from TRBV6-6 and TRBJ1-2; D remains unclear. This CDR3 has 14 residues. Germline V CDR1 and CDR2: MNHNY, SVGAGI (reference sequence). V was trimmed by 1 base and J by 5 bases, leaving 11 bases between them. For the CDR3, the DNA is TGTGCCAGCAGTTACTTCAGGAATCCGTATGGCTACACCTTC. Its protein product is CASSYFRNPYGYTF.

The chain uses TRBV2 and TRBJ2-5; perhaps TRBD2 as D (5 bases). Trimming took 5 bases from V and 2 from J, leaving 9 bases between them. There are 13 residues in the CDR3. Germline-derived CDR1 and CDR2 are SNHLY and FYNNEI. DNA of the CDR3: TGTGCCAGCAGTTTCACTAGACAAGAGACCCAGTACTTC. This encodes CASSFTRQETQYF. Full variable domain (outside the CDR3, taken from reference TRBV2 and TRBJ2-5): EPEVTQTPSHQVTQMGQEVILRCVPISNHLYFYWYRQILGQKVEFLVSFYNNEISEKSEIFDDQFSVERPDGSNFTLKIRSTKLEDSAMYFCASSFTRQETQYFGPGTRLLVL.

The chain employs TRBV7-9 and TRBJ1-1, with 8 bases fitting TRBD1. Germline CDR1 reads SEHNR; CDR2 reads FQNEAQ (reference sequence). There are 13 residues in the CDR3. With 5 bases clipped from V and 6 bases from J, the junction kept 5 bases outside the gene matches. The CDR3 DNA sequence: TGTGCCAGCAGCACACAGGGGGTCGCTGAAGCTTTCTTT. It translates to CASSTQGVAEAFF.

There are a few counts of this clone. V gene TRBV5-5 combines with J gene TRBJ1-2; D is uncertain. Germline CDR1 reads SGHKS; CDR2 reads YYEKEE (reference sequence). The CDR3 sequence is 13 residues long. The germline V and J ends were trimmed by 4 bases and 2 bases, with 9 bases remaining between them. The CDR3 region is CASSPAVNYGYTF. In nucleotides, the CDR3 is TGTGCCAGCAGCCCGGCGGTGAACTATGGCTACACCTTC.

For this clone: Its ends do not fully match the called genes, so a read error is possible. The chain couples TRBV7-9 to TRBJ1-1; TRBD1 matches 9 bases. The CDR3 has 16 amino acids. Germline-derived CDR1 and CDR2 are SEHNR and FQNEAQ (reference sequence). This CDR3 is CSSSLWVGTGWYEAFF. The CDR3 DNA is TGTTCCAGCAGCTTATGGGTGGGGACAGGGTGGTATGAAGCTTTCTTT.

The rearrangement joins TRBV9 to TRBJ2-3, with TRBD2 as a possible D gene (6 bases). Germline V gene sequence: CDR1 SGDLS, CDR2 YYNGEE. The CDR3 spans 14 residues. Deletions cut 6 bases from V and 3 bases from J, with 14 bases between. The CDR3 DNA reads TGTGCCAGCAATAGCCTCGCGGGGACAGATACGCAGTATTTT. Protein: CASNSLAGTDTQYF.

This sequence joins TRBV11-1 and TRBJ2-4, with 9 positions matching TRBD2. The CDR3 contains 15 residues. The V gene end was trimmed by 4 bases and the J gene end by 5 bases; junction bases not matched to a gene: 6. Germline lookup yields CDR1 SGHAT and CDR2 FQDESV (reference sequence). The CDR3 sequence: CASSSRGGAENIQYF. The CDR3 coding sequence is TGTGCCAGCAGCTCCCGCGGGGGGGCAGAAAACATTCAGTACTTC.

The chain employs TRBV6-1 and TRBJ1-2, with a possible D match to TRBD1 (5 bases). In germline, CDR1 is MNHNS, CDR2 SASEGT. Trimming pared 2 bases from V and 8 bases from J, leaving 15 bases between. The CDR3 extends over 14 amino acids. The CDR3 DNA is TGTGCCAGCAGTGAAAGGGCCCATAGGGGAGGCTACACCTTC. This sequence encodes CASSERAHRGGYTF.

The chain links TRBV5-6 to TRBJ2-3; TRBD1 matches 7 bases. This CDR3 has 16 residues. Germline V gene sequence: CDR1 SGHDT, CDR2 YYEEEE. Germline trimming cut 7 bases from V and 1 base from J; bases unmatched to any gene: 12. The CDR3 loop reads CASRHPGGVGTDTQYF. CDR3 DNA: TGTGCCAGCCGACATCCAGGGGGAGTTGGCACAGATACGCAGTATTTT.

The rearrangement joins TRBV5-4 to TRBJ1-2; D ambiguous. The V gene's germline CDR1 is SGHNT and CDR2 YYREEE (reference sequence). The V and J ends lost 4 bases and 3 bases respectively, with 4 bases between them. This CDR3 comprises 11 residues. CDR3 coding DNA: TGTGCCAGCAGCCTTTACTATGGCTACACCTTC. Its protein product is CASSLYYGYTF.

The rearrangement links TRBV19 to TRBJ2-3; the match to TRBD1 covers 7 bases. Germline loops: CDR1 LNHDA, CDR2 SQIVND (reference sequence). The junction had 7 bases not matched to a gene; V was cut back by 6 bases and J by 1 base. CDR3 size: 15 residues. CDR3 sequence: CASRARDRRTDTQYF. The CDR3 nucleotides read TGTGCCAGTAGGGCCCGGGACAGACGCACAGATACGCAGTATTTT. Complete variable domain (other parts from reference TRBV19 and TRBJ2-3): DGGITQSPKYLFRKEGQNVTLSCEQNLNHDAMYWYRQDPGQGLRLIYYSQIVNDFQKGDIAEGYSVSREKKESFPLTVTSAQKNPTAFYLCASRARDRRTDTQYFGPGTRLTVL.

J is TRBJ2-1 and V is TRBV18; D may be TRBD2 (5 bases). The CDR3 is 16 amino acids. Germline CDR1 and CDR2: KGHSH and LQKENI. Between the trimmed V and J ends, which lost 2 bases and 0 bases, there was a span of 11 bases. CDR3 DNA: TGTGCCAGCTCACCAGGTCCGGGGTACTCCTACAATGAGCAGTTCTTC. Translated: CASSPGPGYSYNEQFF.

The chain is built from TRBV7-8 and TRBJ2-3; 9 nucleotides line up with TRBD2. This CDR3 comprises 15 residues. The trim removed 1 base at V and 4 bases at J, leaving 3 bases unmatched. Germline CDR1 SGHVS, CDR2 FQNEAQ. In nucleotides, the CDR3 is TGTGCCAGCAGCTTAGGGGGCGGGAGGGCAGATACGCAGTATTTT. Its protein is CASSLGGGRADTQYF.

V and J are TRBV5-1 and TRBJ1-1, with D perhaps matching TRBD1 (5 bases). This CDR3 contains 14 residues. From germline, CDR1 is SGHRS and CDR2 YFSETQ. V was cut by 3 bases and J by 5 bases, with 14 bases left in between. This CDR3 reads CASSWGEWGTEAFF. The CDR3 nucleotides are TGCGCCAGCAGCTGGGGGGAGTGGGGGACTGAAGCTTTCTTT.

The chain uses TRBV5-6 and TRBJ2-1; 8 bases align to TRBD2. J was trimmed by 6 bases and V by 4 bases; bases with no gene match: 12. The CDR3 covers 16 residues. CDR1 SGHDT and CDR2 YYEEEE come from the germline V gene. In DNA form, the CDR3 reads TGTGCCAGCAGCGGGTTGGGAGCGGGGGACCGCAATGAGCAGTTCTTC. Encoded protein: CASSGLGAGDRNEQFF. The full variable domain, its missing parts supplied by reference TRBV5-6 and TRBJ2-1, is DAGVTQSPTHLIKTRGQQVTLRCSPKSGHDTVSWYQQALGQGPQFIFQYYEEEERQRGNFPDRFSGHQFPNYSSELNVNALLLGDSALYLCASSGLGAGDRNEQFFGPGTRLTVL.

V and J are TRBV18 and TRBJ2-3, with D perhaps matching TRBD2 (7 bases). This CDR3 is built from 16 residues. The V end was cut by 5 bases, the J end by 2 bases, with 17 bases between. The germline V gene has CDR1 KGHSH and CDR2 LQKENI. CDR3 in amino acids: CASSSSAGANTDTQYF. DNA for the CDR3: TGTGCCAGCTCATCTTCGGCGGGGGCCAACACAGATACGCAGTATTTT.

The chain joins TRBV15 to TRBJ1-4; 9 bases fit TRBD1. This CDR3 region has 14 residues. Germline loops: CDR1 LNHNV, CDR2 YYDKDF (reference sequence). The J segment lost 8 bases and the V segment lost 5 bases, leaving 6 bases of the junction unmatched. CDR3 nucleotides: TGTGCCACCAGCGGAACAGGGGGCGTAGAAAAACTGTTTTTT. Its translation is CATSGTGGVEKLFF.

This clone came up once. The V and J genes are TRBV7-3 and TRBJ1-5; perhaps TRBD1 as D (5 bases). The CDR3 loop spans 13 amino acids. The germline V gene encodes CDR1 SGHTA and CDR2 FQGTGA. The V end lost 3 bases, the J end lost 5 bases, and 8 bases lay between the germline ends. The CDR3 sequence: CASSLGRDQPQHF. For the CDR3, the DNA is TGTGCCAGCAGCTTGGGCAGGGATCAGCCCCAGCATTTT. The full variable domain, in which reference TRBV7-3 and TRBJ1-5 provide the parts outside the CDR3, is GAGVSQTPSNKVTEKGKYVELRCDPISGHTALYWYRQSLGQGPEFLIYFQGTGAADDSGLPNDRFFAVRPEGSVSTLKIQRTERGDSAVYLCASSLGRDQPQHFGDGTRLSIL.

CDR3 coding DNA: TGTGCCAGCTCACCTCCGTTTCTGACAGGGTCCTATGGCTACACCTTC. Translating gives CASSPPFLTGSYGYTF. The chain recombines TRBV18 with TRBJ1-2, with 7 positions matching TRBD1. This CDR3 is 16 amino acids long. The V gene's germline CDR1 is KGHSH and CDR2 LQKENI. J gave up 4 bases and V 3 bases, and 11 bases lay outside the gene matches.

This chain joins TRBV5-1 and TRBJ2-3; 9 bases are a match to TRBD2. V shed 5 bases and J 4 bases; nucleotides not matched to a gene: 8. Germline V lookup: CDR1 SGHRS, CDR2 YFSETQ. CDR3 length equals 15 residues. The CDR3 DNA follows: TGCGCCAGCAGTCCGCGGGAGGGCCATCCAGATACGCAGTATTTT. It is translated as CASSPREGHPDTQYF. The whole variable domain, remainder taken from reference TRBV5-1 and TRBJ2-3, is KAGVTQTPRYLIKTRGQQVTLSCSPISGHRSVSWYQQTPGQGLQFLFEYFSETQRNKGNFPGRFSGRQFSNSRSEMNVSTLELGDSALYLCASSPREGHPDTQYFGPGTRLTVL.

In nucleotides, the CDR3 is TGTGCCTGGAGTCCACAGGGCCTTCAGCCCCAGCATTTT. It yields the protein CAWSPQGLQPQHF. The chain carries TRBV30 and TRBJ1-5; a weak D match, TRBD1 (6 bases). CDR1 and CDR2 from the germline V gene are GTSNPN and SVGIG (reference sequence). There are 13 residues in the CDR3. The V end lost 2 bases, the J end lost 6 bases, and 11 bases lay between the germline ends.

The rearrangement uses TRBV27 and TRBJ2-2; D possibly corresponds to TRBD1 (6 bases). The CDR3 length is 16 residues. The germline CDR1 and CDR2 sequences are MNHEY and SMNVEV (reference sequence). V was pared by 1 base and J by 1 base, with 10 bases between. The CDR3 loop reads CASSLWARGNTGELFF. CDR3 coding DNA: TGTGCCAGCAGTTTATGGGCCAGGGGGAACACCGGGGAGCTGTTTTTT.

This clone came up a few times. This rearrangement joins TRBV5-4 to TRBJ1-1, with a possible D match to TRBD1 (6 bases). The V end lost 3 bases, the J end lost 1 base, and 16 bases lay between the germline ends. This CDR3 is built from 16 residues. CDR1 and CDR2 from the germline V gene are SGHNT and YYREEE (reference sequence). The CDR3 DNA is TGTGCCAGCAGCTGGGGACACCGCCTTAAGAACACTGAAGCTTTCTTT. Protein product: CASSWGHRLKNTEAFF.

The gene calls are TRBV19 and TRBJ1-5, with unresolved D. With 5 bases removed from V and 7 bases from J, the gap between germline ends came to 24 bases. Germline CDR1 reads LNHDA; CDR2 reads SQIVND (reference sequence). This CDR3 contains 17 residues. The CDR3 coding sequence is TGTGCCAGTAGTCCCCGCTATGGAGTCGGAGGTGGGCAGCCCCAGCATTTT. This gives the protein CASSPRYGVGGGQPQHF.

CDR3 nucleotides: TGTGCCAGCTCACCAAGGGACAGGGATGGGGGACGTATCACTGAAGCTTTCTTT. It codes for CASSPRDRDGGRITEAFF. The V and J genes are TRBV18 and TRBJ1-1, with TRBD1 matching 9 bases. J lost 4 bases, V lost 2 bases, and 14 bases had no gene match. CDR3 length: 18 residues. Per the germline V gene, CDR1 is KGHSH and CDR2 is LQKENI.